Listed below are T cell receptor beta chains from one sample, sequenced in a study of blood T cells in healthy people across ages. From the 5' RACE reads, TCRdb called clonotypes with MiXCR, one entry per CDR3 protein. The sample holds over 550,000 distinct CDR3 sequences, 25% to 35% seen once. Sequenced: blood. The source of these receptors is a woman older than 75 in good health. Both conserved end residues are part of each CDR3. A D gene is named only where the DNA matches it firmly. Clone size is given for some rows only: seen once, a few or many times, or a class if the clone is expanded.

size: few; D: TRBD1; V: TRBV6-1; J: TRBJ1-1; CDR3: CASSEKETGFVLASYTEAFF; DNA: TGTGCCAGCAGTGAAAAAGAGACAGGGTTCGTCTTGGCCTCGTACACTGAAGCTTTCTTT
size: many; D: NA; V: TRBV5-1; J: TRBJ2-1; CDR3: CASSLEPGRDNEQFF; DNA: TGCGCCAGCAGCTTGGAACCAGGCCGGGACAATGAGCAGTTCTTC
size: NA; D: NA; V: TRBV7-8; J: TRBJ2-7; CDR3: CASSTRESSYEQYF; DNA: TGTGCCAGCAGCACCCGAGAGTCCTCCTACGAGCAGTACTTC
size: NA; D: NA; V: TRBV7-3; J: TRBJ1-3; CDR3: CASSLDGFGNTIYF; DNA: TGTGCCAGCAGCTTGGACGGGTTTGGAAACACCATATATTTT
size: NA; D: TRBD2; V: TRBV28; J: TRBJ2-2; CDR3: CASSSPGREGYGTGELFF; DNA: TGTGCCAGCAGTTCTCCTGGGCGGGAGGGCTACGGGACCGGGGAGCTGTTTTTT
size: many; D: TRBD1; V: TRBV20-1; J: TRBJ2-4; CDR3: CSASGTGWRQYF; DNA: TGCAGTGCTTCCGGGACAGGGTGGCGGCAGTACTTC
size: many; D: NA; V: TRBV29-1; J: TRBJ2-2; CDR3: CSVEFLGKARSTGELFF; DNA: TGCAGCGTTGAATTTCTGGGGAAGGCAAGAAGCACCGGGGAGCTGTTTTTT
size: NA; D: NA; V: TRBV6-1; J: TRBJ1-1; CDR3: CASKGQPNTEAFF; DNA: TGTGCCAGCAAAGGACAGCCGAACACTGAAGCTTTCTTT
size: many; D: TRBD2; V: TRBV20-1; J: TRBJ2-5; CDR3: CSARAHGGAGEQYF; DNA: TGCAGTGCTAGAGCCCACGGGGGGGCCGGGGAGCAGTACTTC
size: many; D: TRBD1; V: TRBV11-2; J: TRBJ2-7; CDR3: CASSLGGTGTRYEQYF; DNA: TGTGCCAGCAGCTTAGGGGGGACAGGGACCCGCTACGAGCAGTACTTC
size: few; D: TRBD1; V: TRBV4-3; J: TRBJ1-1; CDR3: CASSQESRGSTEAFF; DNA: TGCGCCAGCAGCCAAGAATCCAGGGGGAGCACTGAAGCTTTCTTT
size: many; D: TRBD1; V: TRBV29-1; J: TRBJ2-3; CDR3: CSVEGEDRAQNTQYF; DNA: TGCAGCGTTGAGGGGGAGGACAGGGCACAAAATACGCAGTATTTT
size: NA; D: NA; V: TRBV4-3; J: TRBJ1-2; CDR3: CASSQEDIRFGGYTF; DNA: TGCGCCAGCAGCCAAGAAGACATCCGTTTTGGTGGCTACACCTTC
size: NA; D: NA; V: TRBV27; J: TRBJ2-7; CDR3: CASSYGQIYEQYF; DNA: TGTGCCAGCAGTTATGGACAAATCTACGAGCAGTACTTC
size: few; D: NA; V: TRBV11-2; J: TRBJ1-1; CDR3: CASSLRGRERQLEAFF; DNA: TGTGCCAGCAGCTTACGGGGAAGGGAGAGGCAGCTTGAAGCTTTCTTT
size: NA; D: TRBD1; V: TRBV6-2/TRBV6-3; J: TRBJ1-4; CDR3: CASRETGTVNEKLFF; DNA: TGTGCCAGCCGAGAGACCGGGACAGTTAATGAAAAACTGTTTTTT
size: many; D: NA; V: TRBV6-1; J: TRBJ2-5; CDR3: CASSLFSTAGETQYF; DNA: TGTGCCAGCAGCCTATTCAGCACCGCGGGGGAGACCCAGTACTTC
size: NA; D: NA; V: TRBV28; J: TRBJ1-1; CDR3: CASSLGRALSEAFF; DNA: TGTGCCAGCAGTTTGGGCAGGGCCTTATCTGAAGCTTTCTTT
size: few; D: NA; V: TRBV12-3/TRBV12-4; J: TRBJ1-2; CDR3: CASGLGGAKRDNTF; DNA: TGTGCCAGCGGGTTAGGAGGGGCTAAGAGGGATAACACCTTC
size: many; D: TRBD1; V: TRBV20-1; J: TRBJ2-7; CDR3: CSANPGQASYEQYF; DNA: TGCAGTGCGAATCCGGGACAGGCGTCCTACGAGCAGTACTTC
size: NA; D: NA; V: TRBV6-1; J: TRBJ2-2; CDR3: CASSASRITGELFF; DNA: TGTGCCAGCAGTGCATCCAGGATCACCGGGGAGCTGTTTTTT
size: NA; D: TRBD1; V: TRBV20-1; J: TRBJ1-2; CDR3: CSARDRGRSYGYTF; DNA: TGCAGTGCACGGGACAGGGGGCGATCCTATGGCTACACCTTC
size: NA; D: NA; V: TRBV5-1; J: TRBJ2-1; CDR3: CASSFTGLAYNEQFF; DNA: TGCGCCAGCAGCTTTACGGGGCTCGCCTACAATGAGCAGTTCTTC
size: NA; D: NA; V: TRBV5-4; J: TRBJ1-1; CDR3: CASSFPGGDTEAFF; DNA: TGTGCCAGCAGCTTCCCAGGTGGAGACACTGAAGCTTTCTTT
size: few; D: NA; V: TRBV20-1; J: TRBJ1-4; CDR3: CSARGQVATNEKLFF; DNA: TGCAGTGCTAGAGGTCAAGTTGCAACTAATGAAAAACTGTTTTTT
size: few; D: NA; V: TRBV7-2; J: TRBJ1-3; CDR3: CASSLGGTTNTIYF; DNA: TGTGCCAGCAGCTTAGGGGGGACGACAAACACCATATATTTT
size: many; D: TRBD1; V: TRBV5-5; J: TRBJ2-6; CDR3: CASSYRGLRSGANVLTF; DNA: TGTGCCAGCAGCTACAGGGGATTACGCTCTGGGGCCAACGTCCTGACTTTC
size: once; D: TRBD2; V: TRBV24-1; J: TRBJ2-1; CDR3: CATSDPQGLAGDEQFF; DNA: TGTGCCACCAGTGACCCACAGGGACTAGCGGGTGATGAGCAGTTCTTC
size: many; D: NA; V: TRBV6-1; J: TRBJ2-1; CDR3: CASGGARNEQFF; DNA: TGTGCCAGCGGGGGGGCGAGGAATGAGCAGTTCTTC
size: NA; D: TRBD2; V: TRBV5-1; J: TRBJ2-6; CDR3: CASSWALGLAGFSGANVLTF; DNA: TGCGCCAGCAGCTGGGCCCTTGGACTAGCGGGCTTCTCTGGGGCCAACGTCCTGACTTTC
size: NA; D: NA; V: TRBV29-1; J: TRBJ2-5; CDR3: CSVADQGREQYF; DNA: TGCAGCGTTGCTGACCAGGGGAGAGAGCAGTACTTC
size: NA; D: NA; V: TRBV6-4; J: TRBJ2-3; CDR3: CASKLSASTDTQYF; DNA: TGTGCCAGCAAACTCAGCGCTAGCACAGATACGCAGTATTTT
size: few; D: TRBD1; V: TRBV24-1; J: TRBJ2-1; CDR3: CAASEGASYNEQFF; DNA: TGTGCCGCCAGTGAGGGGGCCAGCTACAATGAGCAGTTCTTC
size: once; D: NA; V: TRBV9; J: TRBJ2-1; CDR3: CASSAFALDYDEQFF; DNA: TGTGCCAGCAGCGCCTTTGCACTAGACTACGATGAGCAGTTCTTC
size: once; D: NA; V: TRBV6-5; J: TRBJ2-1; CDR3: CASSYSLLAVNKQFF; DNA: TGTGCCAGCAGTTACTCGCTCCTGGCAGTAAATAAGCAGTTCTTC
size: NA; D: TRBD2; V: TRBV14; J: TRBJ2-3; CDR3: CASSILAGESDTQYF; DNA: TGTGCCAGCAGCATACTAGCGGGGGAGTCCGATACGCAGTATTTT
size: NA; D: NA; V: TRBV2; J: TRBJ1-4; CDR3: CASSEVLGYGEKLFF; DNA: TGTGCCAGCAGTGAGGTCTTGGGGTACGGTGAAAAACTGTTTTTT
size: many; D: NA; V: TRBV7-2; J: TRBJ2-7; CDR3: CASSFNYEQYF; DNA: TGTGCCAGCAGCTTTAACTACGAGCAGTACTTC
size: NA; D: NA; V: TRBV30; J: TRBJ1-5; CDR3: CAWSVSRYSQPQHF; DNA: TGTGCCTGGAGTGTATCCAGGTATAGTCAGCCCCAGCATTTT
size: many; D: TRBD1; V: TRBV7-8; J: TRBJ2-7; CDR3: CASSSRTGRAYEQYF; DNA: TGTGCCAGCAGCTCCCGGACAGGTCGGGCCTACGAGCAGTACTTC
size: few; D: NA; V: TRBV11-2; J: TRBJ2-3; CDR3: CANSSLDTQYF; DNA: TGTGCCAACAGCTCTTTAGATACGCAGTATTTT
size: once; D: TRBD1; V: TRBV18; J: TRBJ1-1; CDR3: CASSPRDRGPSEAFF; DNA: TGTGCCAGCTCACCGAGGGACAGGGGGCCCTCTGAAGCTTTCTTT
size: NA; D: NA; V: TRBV30; J: TRBJ2-3; CDR3: CATSVGGPDTQYF; DNA: TGTGCCACGTCGGTGGGGGGACCAGATACGCAGTATTTT
size: NA; D: TRBD1; V: TRBV27; J: TRBJ2-2; CDR3: CASRGTGTATGELFF; DNA: TGTGCCAGCAGGGGGACCGGGACAGCAACCGGGGAGCTGTTTTTT
size: many; D: TRBD2; V: TRBV20-1; J: TRBJ2-5; CDR3: CSASSPTSGGQETQYF; DNA: TGCAGTGCTTCTTCCCCGACTAGCGGGGGTCAAGAGACCCAGTACTTC